This T cell receptor (beta chain) was observed in a study of T cells in Graves' hyperthyroidism and ophthalmopathy. This CDR3 has 16 residues. V lost 3 bases to trimming and J lost 0 bases, with 13 bases between them. Germline-derived CDR1 and CDR2 are SGHNT and YENEEA. RNA transcripts yielded amplified TCR beta CDR3 regions. TCR CDR3 regions were first amplified by RT-PCR with HTBI primers. Using its own MiXCR run on the multiplex PCR reads, TCRdb lists one record per CDR3 protein. The data show 350,000 to 400,000 distinct CDR3 sequences, more than 11% seen once. Ten or more counts support this clonotype.

The sequenced material came from blood. The chain combines TRBV11-3 with TRBJ2-3; a weak D match, TRBD2 (5 bases). The source of this sequence is a woman aged 55-69 years with Graves' hyperthyroidism. CDR3 sequence: CASSFGGLTSTDTQYF. In nucleotides, the CDR3 is TGTGCCAGCAGCTTCGGCGGGTTAACTAGCACAGATACGCAGTATTTT.